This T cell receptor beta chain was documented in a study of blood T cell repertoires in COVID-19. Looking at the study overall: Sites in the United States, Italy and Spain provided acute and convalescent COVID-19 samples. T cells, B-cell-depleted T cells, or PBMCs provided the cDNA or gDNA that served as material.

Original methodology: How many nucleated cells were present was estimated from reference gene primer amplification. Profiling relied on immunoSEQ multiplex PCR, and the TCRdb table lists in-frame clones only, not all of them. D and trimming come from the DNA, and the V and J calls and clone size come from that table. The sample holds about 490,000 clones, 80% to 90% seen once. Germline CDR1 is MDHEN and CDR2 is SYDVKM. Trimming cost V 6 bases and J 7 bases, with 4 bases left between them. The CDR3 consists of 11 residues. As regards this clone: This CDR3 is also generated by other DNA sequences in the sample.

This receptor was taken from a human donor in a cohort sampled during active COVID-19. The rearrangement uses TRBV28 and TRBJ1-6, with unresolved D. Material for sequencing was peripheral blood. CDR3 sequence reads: CASRQNSPLHF. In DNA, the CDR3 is TGTGCCAGCAGGCAGAATTCACCCCTCCACTTT.